This TCR beta chain was found in a study of regulatory and conventional T cells in RAG deficiency (TCRdb year 2017). About the full investigation: High-throughput TCR beta sequencing was used to compare the repertoire diversity and composition of Treg, conventional CD4+ and CD8+ T cells between RAG-deficient patients and healthy controls. The full study reports these points: Compared with control T-cell subpopulations, the RAG-deficient patients had markedly lower Shannon entropy and higher Simpson indices. All patient T-cell subsets had shorter CDR3 lengths; Omenn syndrome patients showed >80% Treg-Tconv repertoire overlap at nucleotide and amino acid level. Compared with controls, Omenn syndrome and CID/AS patients had 80 to 100-fold fewer unique TCR beta sequences in Treg cells, but only about 9.5-fold fewer in the other subsets. In Omenn syndrome patients, sorted CD25-high CD127-low cells may represent peripherally activated cells rather than bona fide Treg cells. Some T-cell subset analyses were not performed for some subjects.

Receptors were amplified or captured by the immunoSEQ multiplex PCR assay. Genomic DNA from the sorted T-cell subsets was used to amplify rearranged TCR beta chain products, which were then sequenced. The original pipeline was this. Shannon entropy and Simpson indices were used to quantify the repertoire diversity of productive TCR beta rearrangements. Clonal expansion was assessed using the summed frequency of the 100 most abundant productive TCR beta clonotypes among total reads. The TRB repertoires were evaluated with a self-reactivity index based on amino acid usage at CDR3beta positions 6 and 7. Two-way ANOVA was used for repertoire analyses, and Student t or Mann-Whitney tests were used for flow cytometric analyses. TCRdb provides this immuneACCESS table in a form limited to in-frame rearrangements. Some clones are lacking; in checked studies, under half of them reflect an unresolved V gene, and why the rest are absent is not known. The V and J calls and clone size were taken over from that table, and D and trimming were inferred from the DNA. The sample table contains over 45,000 clones; only one count was recorded for over 80% of them. The ten top clones hold about 0.54% of the sample.

Worth noting for this clone: The clone's antigen remains unknown. It has no much larger one-base neighbor in the sample; base qualities were not kept.

Before genomic DNA extraction, conventional CD4+ T cells were isolated from blood as CD25-low CD127-high cells. Roughly eight healthy control donors served as the comparison group for repertoire analyses. Taken from cysteine to phenylalanine, the CDR3 has 13 residues. Of the read, only the CDR3 DNA is kept; its 39 bases are in frame from base 1. At the junction V is shortened by 6 bases and J by 4 bases, with 13 bases in between. Sequences SQVTM (CDR1) and ANQGSEA (CDR2) are obtained from the germline V gene. These data were likewise used in another study, on regulatory T cells. As the second paper documents: The multiplex PCR relied on 52 forward TRBV primers and 13 reverse TRBJ primers, and amplification bias was corrected through assay-based and computational methods. In patients, repertoires had restricted unique TRB V-J pairs and skewed V and J gene usage, with regulatory T cells showing the most marked changes. Between CD3G-deficient patients and healthy controls, the study compared T-cell receptor beta repertoires in sorted regulatory T cells, conventional CD4+ T cells and CD8+ T cells. Ficoll density separation was used to isolate peripheral blood mononuclear cells. Within the immunoSEQ assay, multiplex PCR amplified rearranged TRB loci from genomic DNA. An Illumina HiSeq platform was used to sequence the TRB amplicons. Raw sequences were error-filtered and aligned to reference gene sequences by custom algorithms and were subsequently analyzed with the immunoSEQ online tools. Frequencies of productive and nonproductive TRB rearrangements were assessed among unique sequences as well as among total sequences. For group comparisons, t tests, Mann-Whitney tests or two-way ANOVA were performed in Prism software.

Sequencing was performed on CD4+ effector T cells sorted from blood. This TCR came from a human donor in good health. The chain employs TRBV29-1 and TRBJ2-1, and possibly TRBD1, on 6 matching bases. The bases are TGCAGCGTCGACAGGAACCCTTACAATGAGCAGTTCTTC. Translated, it gives CSVDRNPYNEQFF.